Listed below are T cell receptor beta chains from one sample, sequenced in a study of T cell responses to AZD1222 COVID-19 vaccine. Clones were sequenced by immunoSEQ multiplex PCR, and TCRdb holds only the in-frame ones, with some missing. The table includes 150,000 to 200,000 clones, about 87% detected once. This specimen consisted of peripheral blood, obtained 28 days after the second dose of the MenACWY control vaccine. The origin of the receptors is an adult who received the MenACWY meningococcal vaccine as a control. CDR3s include the opening cysteine and the closing phenylalanine or tryptophan. D genes are given only for firm matches. Some rows have no size entry. The others give once, few or many, or a class for an expanded clone.

V gene	D gene	CDR3 length	J gene	clone size	CDR3 protein	CDR3 DNA
TRBV14	TRBD1	18	TRBJ1-4	-	CASSVGGTGGSGNEKLFF	TGTGCCAGCAGCGTAGGCGGGACAGGAGGATCGGGTAATGAAAAACTGTTTTTT
TRBV6-5	-	15	TRBJ2-7	-	CASSIQDYPGGKQYF	TGTGCCAGCAGTATCCAGGACTACCCCGGAGGAAAGCAGTACTTC
TRBV28	-	12	TRBJ2-7	-	CASSFRSYEQYF	TGTGCCAGCAGTTTCAGGTCCTACGAGCAGTACTTC
TRBV2	TRBD2	16	TRBJ2-5	-	CASKGRPSGNQETQYF	TGTGCCAGCAAGGGGAGGCCTAGCGGAAACCAAGAGACCCAGTACTTC
TRBV5-4	-	15	TRBJ2-7	-	CASSLGHGGEDEQYF	TGTGCCAGCAGCTTAGGCCATGGGGGCGAGGATGAGCAGTACTTC
TRBV6-5	-	15	TRBJ1-6	-	CASSYFAGSNSPLHF	TGTGCCAGCAGTTACTTCGCAGGGAGTAATTCACCCCTCCACTTT
TRBV30	-	13	TRBJ2-3	-	CAWSVGQRHTQYF	TGTGCCTGGAGTGTAGGTCAAAGGCATACGCAGTATTTT
TRBV6-5	-	13	TRBJ1-5	-	CASSQDNGLTQHF	TGTGCCAGCAGCCAAGACAATGGGTTGACCCAGCATTTT
TRBV29-1	TRBD1	13	TRBJ1-1	-	CSVAGQGEIEAFF	TGCAGCGTTGCGGGGCAGGGGGAAATTGAAGCTTTCTTT
TRBV24-1	-	14	TRBJ2-2	-	CATSDPWSSGELFF	TGTGCCACCAGTGACCCCTGGTCCTCCGGGGAGCTGTTTTTT
TRBV25-1	-	13	TRBJ1-1	-	CASSEKMNTEAFF	TGTGCCAGCAGTGAAAAAATGAACACTGAAGCTTTCTTT
TRBV29-1	TRBD1	12	TRBJ1-2	-	CSVDQGAGGYTF	TGCAGCGTAGACCAGGGGGCCGGTGGCTACACCTTC
TRBV3-1/TRBV3-2	TRBD1	13	TRBJ1-5	-	CASSRDREQPQHF	TGTGCCAGCAGCAGGGACAGGGAACAGCCCCAGCATTTT
TRBV5-8	TRBD2	15	TRBJ2-1	-	CASSSASGRVDEQFF	TGTGCCAGCAGCTCGGCTAGCGGGAGGGTAGATGAGCAGTTCTTC
TRBV5-3	TRBD1	16	TRBJ2-1	-	CARSLFWDRDNNEQFF	TGTGCCAGAAGCTTGTTTTGGGACAGGGATAACAATGAGCAGTTCTTC
TRBV6-5	-	15	TRBJ1-5	-	CASSYSQGPYQPQHF	TGTGCCAGCAGTTACTCTCAGGGCCCCTACCAGCCCCAGCATTTT
TRBV7-2	-	18	TRBJ2-7	-	CASSFKEDSALSSYEQYF	TGTGCCAGCAGCTTCAAAGAGGACAGTGCCCTTAGCTCCTACGAGCAGTACTTC
TRBV11-2	-	15	TRBJ2-3	-	CASSLGQGRTDTQYF	TGTGCCAGCAGCTTAGGGCAGGGAAGGACAGATACGCAGTATTTT
TRBV7-3	TRBD1	16	TRBJ2-2	-	CASSPQGQGRTGELFF	TGTGCCAGCAGCCCACAGGGACAGGGGAGGACCGGGGAGCTGTTTTTT
TRBV5-6	-	15	TRBJ1-2	-	CASSPHSLRGDGYTF	TGTGCCAGCAGCCCTCACAGTTTAAGAGGGGATGGCTACACCTTC
TRBV7-9	TRBD2	17	TRBJ2-1	-	CASSLVWAETSYREQFF	TGTGCCAGCAGCTTAGTTTGGGCGGAGACTAGCTACAGGGAGCAGTTCTTC
TRBV7-2	-	15	TRBJ1-5	-	CASTQGAASNQPQHF	TGTGCCAGCACCCAGGGCGCAGCGAGCAATCAGCCCCAGCATTTT
TRBV6-5	-	16	TRBJ2-7	-	CASSYIRELGGYEQYF	TGTGCCAGCAGTTACATCAGGGAGCTAGGGGGGTACGAGCAGTACTTC
TRBV14	-	13	TRBJ2-7	once	CASSPFQGRRQYF	TGTGCCAGCAGCCCCTTCCAGGGCCGGCGGCAGTACTTC
TRBV5-1	-	14	TRBJ2-3	once	CASSLESGTDTQYF	TGCGCCAGCAGCTTGGAATCAGGCACAGATACGCAGTATTTT
TRBV19	-	13	TRBJ2-3	-	CASHARAWDTQYF	TGTGCCAGTCATGCCAGGGCCTGGGATACGCAGTATTTT
TRBV7-2	TRBD1	17	TRBJ1-3	-	CASSSRGTGLGGNTIYF	TGTGCCAGCAGCTCACGAGGGACAGGGCTTGGTGGAAACACCATATATTTT
TRBV7-2	TRBD1	14	TRBJ1-2	many	CASSLWSGGYGYTF	TGTGCCAGCAGCTTATGGTCAGGGGGATATGGCTACACCTTC
TRBV7-9	TRBD1	14	TRBJ1-1	-	CASSLRQGDTEAFF	TGTGCCAGCAGCTTACGACAGGGGGACACTGAAGCTTTCTTT
TRBV11-2	-	15	TRBJ2-3	-	CASSLVRTHTDTQYF	TGTGCCAGCAGCTTGGTACGGACCCACACAGATACGCAGTATTTT
TRBV5-6	-	14	TRBJ1-2	few	CASSPSLQGYGYTF	TGTGCCAGCAGCCCCTCTTTGCAGGGCTATGGCTACACCTTC
TRBV15	-	15	TRBJ2-2	-	CATSRDPQVTGELFF	TGTGCCACCAGCAGAGATCCCCAAGTAACCGGGGAGCTGTTTTTT
TRBV30	-	14	TRBJ1-2	-	CAWAPTGRGYGYTF	TGTGCCTGGGCTCCGACCGGGAGAGGCTATGGCTACACCTTC
TRBV19	-	15	TRBJ2-5	-	CASSTRNDPGETQYF	TGTGCCAGTAGTACCCGTAACGACCCAGGAGAGACCCAGTACTTC
TRBV24-1	TRBD2	17	TRBJ2-1	-	CATSDLSGTNRGDEQFF	TGTGCCACCAGTGATTTGTCAGGGACTAACCGAGGGGATGAGCAGTTCTTC
TRBV7-6	-	14	TRBJ1-4	-	CASSLSPLNEKLFF	TGTGCCAGCAGCTTGTCCCCTTTAAATGAAAAACTGTTTTTT
TRBV12-3/TRBV12-4	-	12	TRBJ1-5	-	CASRGPNQPQHF	TGTGCCAGCAGAGGGCCGAATCAGCCCCAGCATTTT
TRBV5-4	TRBD2	15	TRBJ2-7	few	CASSLGLAGGGEQYF	TGTGCCAGCAGCTTAGGACTAGCGGGAGGCGGCGAGCAGTACTTC
TRBV7-7	TRBD1	15	TRBJ2-5	-	CASSSEGAPQETQYF	TGTGCCAGCAGCTCCGAGGGGGCCCCCCAAGAGACCCAGTACTTC